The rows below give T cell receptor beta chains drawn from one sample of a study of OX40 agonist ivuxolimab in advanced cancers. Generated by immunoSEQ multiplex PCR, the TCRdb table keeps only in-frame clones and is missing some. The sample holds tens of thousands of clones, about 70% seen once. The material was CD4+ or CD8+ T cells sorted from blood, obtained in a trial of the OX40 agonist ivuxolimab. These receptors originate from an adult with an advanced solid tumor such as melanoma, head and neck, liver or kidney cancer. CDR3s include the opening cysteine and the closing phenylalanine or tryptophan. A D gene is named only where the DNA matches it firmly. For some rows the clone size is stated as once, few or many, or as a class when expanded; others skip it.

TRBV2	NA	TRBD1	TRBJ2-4	TGTGCCAGCATCACAGGGGGCGGGAACATTCAGTACTTC	CASITGGGNIQYF
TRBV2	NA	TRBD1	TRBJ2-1	TGTGCCAGCAGTCCCGGGACAGGCTGGAATGAGCAGTTCTTC	CASSPGTGWNEQFF
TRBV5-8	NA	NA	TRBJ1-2	TGTGCCAGCAGCTTGGGGAGGTCAGGGGATAGCCTCTATGGCTACACCTTC	CASSLGRSGDSLYGYTF
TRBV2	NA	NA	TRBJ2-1	TGTGCCAGCAGTGTAACTGGAAGCTCCTACAATGAGCAGTTCTTC	CASSVTGSSYNEQFF
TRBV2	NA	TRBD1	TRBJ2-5	TGTGCCAGCAGCCCGGACAGGGGACTGGAGACCCAGTACTTC	CASSPDRGLETQYF
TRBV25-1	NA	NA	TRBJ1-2	TGTGCCAGCAGTGGGTCTCCCGGGGCGCAATCCCCCTATGGCTACACCTTC	CASSGSPGAQSPYGYTF
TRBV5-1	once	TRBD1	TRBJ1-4	TGCGCCAGCAGCTCTGGACAGGGTATAACTAATGAAAAACTGTTTTTT	CASSSGQGITNEKLFF
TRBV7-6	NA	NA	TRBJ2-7	TGTGCCAGCAGCCTGAACTACGAGCAGTACTTC	CASSLNYEQYF
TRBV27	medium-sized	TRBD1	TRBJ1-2	TGTGCCAGCAGCCGTCCCGGGACAGGGATGGATGGCTACACCTTC	CASSRPGTGMDGYTF
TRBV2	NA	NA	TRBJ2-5	TGTGCCAGCAGCTCCAGGGTCAGCGAGACCCAGTACTTC	CASSSRVSETQYF
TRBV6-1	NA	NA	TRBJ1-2	TGTGCCAGCAGTAAAGTGGACGCTGCAGTCTATGGCTACACCTTC	CASSKVDAAVYGYTF
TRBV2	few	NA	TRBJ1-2	TGTGCCAGCAGTTCGGGGGGTCCCGGCTACACCTTC	CASSSGGPGYTF
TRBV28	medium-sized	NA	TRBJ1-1	TGTGCCAGCAGTTTGAGGGGCAACACTGAAGCTTTCTTT	CASSLRGNTEAFF
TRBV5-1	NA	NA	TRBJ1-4	TGCGCCAGCAGCCGCAAGACTGGGACCGATGAAAAACTGTTTTTT	CASSRKTGTDEKLFF
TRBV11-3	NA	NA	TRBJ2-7	TGTGCCAGCAGCCTACTACTTGGGGAGCAGTACTTC	CASSLLLGEQYF
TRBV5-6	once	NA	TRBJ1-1	TGTGCCAGCAGCTTGCTTCTCTTAGCCACTGAAGCTTTCTTT	CASSLLLLATEAFF
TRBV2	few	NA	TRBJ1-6	TGTGCCAGCAGTGCCTACACGTCACCCCTCCACTTT	CASSAYTSPLHF
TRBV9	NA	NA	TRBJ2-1	TGTGCCAGCAGCCCCCCCCTGGGGGGCTGGGATGAGCAGTTCTTC	CASSPPLGGWDEQFF
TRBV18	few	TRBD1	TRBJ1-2	TGTGCCAGCTCACCTCCAAGTATCGGGACAGGGGAAGGCTACACCTTC	CASSPPSIGTGEGYTF
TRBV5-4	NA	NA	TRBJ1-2	TGTGCCAGCAGCGCGGGAAATGTTCTCTATGGCTACACCTTC	CASSAGNVLYGYTF
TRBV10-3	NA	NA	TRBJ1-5	TGTGCCAGCAGTGAGGCCAGGGGCAATCAGCCCCAGCATTTT	CASSEARGNQPQHF
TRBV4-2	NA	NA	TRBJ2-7	TGTGCCAGCAGCCAAGAGGGCGGACTTAGCTCCTACGAGCAGTACTTC	CASSQEGGLSSYEQYF
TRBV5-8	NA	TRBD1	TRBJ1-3	TGTGCCAGCAGCTTGGGGACAGGGGGTCGCTCTGGAAACACCATATATTTT	CASSLGTGGRSGNTIYF
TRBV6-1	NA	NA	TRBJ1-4	TGTGCCAGCAGGCCCGGTGAGCCTAATGAAAAACTGTTTTTT	CASRPGEPNEKLFF
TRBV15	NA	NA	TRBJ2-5	TGTGCCACCAGCAGAAAGATAGGGGCAGAGACCCAGTACTTC	CATSRKIGAETQYF
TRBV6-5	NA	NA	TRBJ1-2	TGTGCCAGCAGTTATCCCGACATAGCTAACTATGGCTACACCTTC	CASSYPDIANYGYTF
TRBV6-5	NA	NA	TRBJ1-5	TGTGCCAGCGGGAATCAGCCCCAGCATTTT	CASGNQPQHF
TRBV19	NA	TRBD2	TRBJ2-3	TGTGCCAGTAGTAATCCAGCGGGGGGTGCAGATACGCAGTATTTT	CASSNPAGGADTQYF
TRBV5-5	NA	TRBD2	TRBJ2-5	TGTGCCAGCAGCTTTAGGCTAGCGGGGGTAGAGACCCAGTACTTC	CASSFRLAGVETQYF